These T cell receptor beta chains were read from a single sample in a study of human T cells and chemical hapten exposure. TCRdb passed the RACE reads through MiXCR, listing each CDR3 protein once. Seen here are about 80,000 distinct CDR3 sequences, about a tenth observed once, and the top ten hold roughly 1.5%. The sample consisted of whole blood, taken in connection with sensitization to the hapten diphenylcyclopropenone (DPC). Every receptor here comes from a woman aged 50 to 65 with alopecia areata. Some clones in this sample may be carry-over from other donors' samples. Both conserved end residues are part of each CDR3. D genes are given only for firm matches. The size of a clone is reported for some rows only, either as once, few or many, or as a class for expanded clones.

>TRBV24-1|.|.|TRBJ1-2
TGTGCCACCAGTGATTTGCGGGGAAGCAACTATGGCTACACCTTC
CATSDLRGSNYGYTF
>TRBV7-8|many|.|TRBJ2-2
TGTGCCAGCAGCCTCACCGCCGGTGGGATAATGACCGGGGAGCTGTTTTTT
CASSLTAGGIMTGELFF
>TRBV7-8|medium-sized|TRBD2|TRBJ2-3
TGTGCCAGCAGCTCCCCGGGACTAGCGGGAGGGGGGGCAGATACGCAGTATTTT
CASSSPGLAGGGADTQYF
>TRBV7-9|few|TRBD1|TRBJ2-3
TGTGCCAGCAGCTATTACAGGGGGCGCAGCACAGATACGCAGTATTTT
CASSYYRGRSTDTQYF
>TRBV6-6|.|.|TRBJ1-2
TGTGCCAGCAGCGAAGACAGACTGAACTATGGCTACACCTTC
CASSEDRLNYGYTF
>TRBV12-3/TRBV12-4|.|.|TRBJ1-2
TGTGCCAGCAGTCCCAGGACCACCTCTAACTATGGCTACACCTTC
CASSPRTTSNYGYTF
>TRBV18|.|.|TRBJ1-1
TGTGCCAGCTCCCTCGGGACCGTGAGAGCTTTCTTT
CASSLGTVRAFF
>TRBV29-1|few|.|TRBJ1-2
TGCAGCGTTCGCAGAACGGACTATGGCTACACCTTC
CSVRRTDYGYTF
>TRBV9|many|.|TRBJ2-2
TGTGCCAGCAGCGTAGAGGTAGGAGGCACCGGGGAGCTGTTTTTT
CASSVEVGGTGELFF
>TRBV9|.|.|TRBJ2-3
TGTGCCAGCAGCGTAGATGGATACACAGATACGCAGTATTTT
CASSVDGYTDTQYF
>TRBV29-1|few|TRBD1|TRBJ2-7
TGCAGCGTGGGACAGGAGCTTTACGAGCAGTACTTC
CSVGQELYEQYF
>TRBV2|many|.|TRBJ2-1
TGTGCCAGTCAAGGGGCCGTGACTAGAGGCAATGAGCAGTTCTTC
CASQGAVTRGNEQFF
>TRBV24-1|few|.|TRBJ2-7
TGTGCCACCAGTGCCACAGGGTACGAGCAGTACTTC
CATSATGYEQYF
>TRBV12-3/TRBV12-4|few|TRBD1|TRBJ1-2
TGTGCCAGCGCCAGGTTGGGGACAGGGGGTTTTCGCCGTAATGGCCACTATGGCTACACCTTC
CASARLGTGGFRRNGHYGYTF
>TRBV20-1|.|TRBD1|TRBJ2-5
TGCAGTGCGGGAGGGACAGGGAGGAGGATGACTAAAGAGACCCAGTACTTC
CSAGGTGRRMTKETQYF
>TRBV11-3|many|TRBD1|TRBJ1-1
TGTGCCAGCAGCTTAGCGTGGGGACAGGGTGAGGCTTTCTTT
CASSLAWGQGEAFF
>TRBV5-1|.|TRBD2|TRBJ2-3
TGCGCCAGCGGTAGAACTAGCGGGGGAGATACGCAGTATTTT
CASGRTSGGDTQYF
>TRBV21-1|.|.|TRBJ2-1
TGTGCCAGCAGCAAATCAGGGACTAGCGGTCACAATGAGCAGTTCTTC
CASSKSGTSGHNEQFF
>TRBV7-9|many|TRBD2|TRBJ2-2
TGTGCCAGCAGCTCCGGACTAGCGGGAGTGACCGGGGAGCTGTTTTTT
CASSSGLAGVTGELFF
>TRBV20-1|many|TRBD2|TRBJ2-7
TGCAGTGCCCCTAAGGCTGCTAGCGGACGCCCATACGAGCAGTACTTC
CSAPKAASGRPYEQYF
>TRBV28|.|.|TRBJ2-7
TGTGCCAGCTCAGGGGCACCCTCCTACGAGCAGTACTTC
CASSGAPSYEQYF
>TRBV11-2|.|.|TRBJ1-2
TGTGCCAGCAGCTGGACAGTCTATGGCTACACCTTC
CASSWTVYGYTF
>TRBV18|many|.|TRBJ2-5
TGTGCCAGCTCAAGGGAGCCCAAGGAGACCCAGTACTTC
CASSREPKETQYF
>TRBV11-2|many|TRBD2|TRBJ2-3
TGTGCCAGCAGCCCGCCGGGACTAGCGGATACAGATACGCAGTATTTT
CASSPPGLADTDTQYF
>TRBV18|.|.|TRBJ1-5
TGTGCCAGCTCACCACAGAAGGGAAATCAGCCCCAGCATTTT
CASSPQKGNQPQHF
>TRBV5-4|.|.|TRBJ1-1
TGTGCCAGCAGCTTGGACAGGGTCACTGAAGCTTTTTTT
CASSLDRVTEAFF
>TRBV7-3|few|TRBD1|TRBJ2-5
TGTGCCAGCGGGGACAGAGAGACCCAGTACTTC
CASGDRETQYF
>TRBV20-1|.|.|TRBJ1-6
TGCAGTGCTAGGGGCAGGGGAGGGTATAATTCACCCCTCCACTTT
CSARGRGGYNSPLHF